This TCR beta chain was retrieved from a study of Ad26.COV2.S vaccination and SARS-CoV-2 variants. Study-wide background: Enrollment placed the donor in the COV1001 Ad26.COV2.S trial arm. Participants got Ad26.COV2.S intramuscularly, once or twice 56 days apart. The study's findings and limits: Researchers cautioned that TCR breadth and depth analyses may have underestimated total T cell responses.

The CDR3 extends over 14 amino acids. Germline CDR1 reads MNHEY; CDR2 reads SVGAGI. In the case of this clone: No antigen is known for it.

The protocol was immunoSEQ multiplex PCR, while the TCRdb copy is restricted to in-frame clones and leaves out a portion. The table lists some 290,000 clones, just over 85% of them singletons. Treatment denoted: 19 received Ad26.COV2.S at low or high dose, single or two shots; 5 received placebo; per-sample allocation not given. Sampling occurred on day 63 after the first vaccine or placebo injection. This specimen was peripheral blood, taken in a trial of Ad26.COV2.S vaccine versus placebo. The chain employs TRBV6-5 and TRBJ1-5, with D unresolved. The sequence derives from a person between 18 and 65 years old who received the Ad26.COV2.S COVID-19 vaccine or a placebo. CDR3 amino acids: CVTLSLMGNQPQHF. The CDR3 DNA reads as TGTGTCACACTCTCCCTTATGGGCAATCAGCCCCAGCATTTT.